This T cell receptor (beta chain) was captured in a study of blood T cell repertoires in COVID-19. Study-level background: Samples taken during acute and convalescent COVID-19 were collected in the United States, Italy and Spain. T cells, B-cell-depleted T cells, or PBMCs provided the cDNA or gDNA that served as material.

In the original workflow: It was from reference gene primer amplification that nucleated cell counts were estimated. TCRdb keeps only in-frame clones here, not all; method: immunoSEQ multiplex PCR. The V and J calls and clone size come from that table; D and trimming were worked out from the DNA. The sample contains about 160,000 clones, roughly 74% of which appear only once. V was pared by 3 bases and J by 2 bases, with 8 bases between. The CDR3 loop spans 13 amino acids. In germline, CDR1 is SGHRS, CDR2 YFSETQ. Sequencing used peripheral blood. This chain joins TRBV5-1 and TRBJ1-2; possible D gene TRBD1, 5 bases. The TCR sequence derives from a woman aged 80 or over with acute or convalescent COVID-19. For the CDR3, the DNA is TGCGCCAGCAGCTCTTCAGGGAACTATGGCTACACCTTC. It is translated as CASSSSGNYGYTF.